This is a list of T cell receptor beta chains from one sample in a study of T-cell reconstitution after alpha-beta-depleted transplantation in children. Via MiXCR, TCRdb re-called the PCR reads, giving one row per CDR3 protein. Of about 240,000 distinct CDR3 sequences in the sample, 20% to 30% were seen once. Material: PBMCs, obtained before TCRalphabeta/CD19-depleted stem cell transplant. Receptor source: a girl aged 2 to 10 with Fanconi anemia, due to receive a stem cell transplant. Both conserved end residues are part of each CDR3. A D gene is named only where the DNA matches it firmly. Clone size is shown for a subset of rows, as once, few, many or a class of expanded clone.

>TRBV5-1|TRBJ2-5|14|many|NA
TGCGCCAGCAGCTTGGCGGTTCTCCAAGAGACCCAGTACTTC
CASSLAVLQETQYF
>TRBV3-1|TRBJ2-7|13|many|NA
TGTGCCAGCAGCCAAGATTTTTGGCGGGAGCAGTACTTC
CASSQDFWREQYF
>TRBV6-2/TRBV6-3|TRBJ2-1|19|few|TRBD2
TGTGCCAGCAGCAAAAACATGCCGGGACTAGCGGGAGAGAACAATGAGCAGTTCTTC
CASSKNMPGLAGENNEQFF
>TRBV28|TRBJ2-5|14|NA|NA
TGTGCCAGCAGTCTACAGAGTTCCCAAGAGACCCAGTACTTC
CASSLQSSQETQYF
>TRBV20-1|TRBJ2-2|13|NA|NA
TGCAGTGCTAGGGGGGGGAACACCGGGGAGCTGTTTTTT
CSARGGNTGELFF
>TRBV6-1|TRBJ2-3|16|NA|TRBD2
TGTGCCAGCAGACCGTGGACTAGCGGGGCGAGGAATACGCAGTATTTT
CASRPWTSGARNTQYF
>TRBV6-1|TRBJ2-1|15|NA|NA
TGTGCCAGCAGTGTCGATCAGAGCTCCTACAATGAGCAGTTCTTC
CASSVDQSSYNEQFF
>TRBV5-1|TRBJ2-5|13|few|NA
TGCGCCAGCAGCCCAGACAGACAAGGGACCCAGTACTTC
CASSPDRQGTQYF
>TRBV2|TRBJ2-7|13|few|TRBD2
TGTGCCAGCAGGGTAGCGGGGGGCTACGAGCAGTACTTC
CASRVAGGYEQYF
>TRBV18|TRBJ1-3|14|NA|NA
TGTGCCAGCTCACCAGGCAGCTCTGGAAACACCATATATTTT
CASSPGSSGNTIYF
>TRBV5-1|TRBJ2-2|16|few|NA
TGCGCCAGCAGCCTCCTCGGGGCAAAGTACACCGGGGAGCTGTTTTTT
CASSLLGAKYTGELFF
>TRBV18|TRBJ2-3|17|few|TRBD2
TGTGCCAGCTCACCCCTACTAGTAGCGGGGGGCACAGATACGCAGTATTTT
CASSPLLVAGGTDTQYF
>TRBV20-1|TRBJ2-7|12|many|NA
TGCAGTGCTCAACCGGGGGCCTACGAGCAGTACTTC
CSAQPGAYEQYF
>TRBV20-1|TRBJ2-1|12|NA|NA
TGCAGTGCTAGAAGACAGCACAATGAGCAGTTCTTC
CSARRQHNEQFF
>TRBV28|TRBJ2-7|16|NA|NA
TGTGCCAGCAGTTTATACGGTAGCATCGTTTCCTACGAGCAGTACTTC
CASSLYGSIVSYEQYF
>TRBV29-1|TRBJ2-5|11|NA|NA
TGCAGCGTTGGACATCCAGAGACCCAGTACTTC
CSVGHPETQYF
>TRBV11-1|TRBJ2-1|14|few|NA
TGTGCCAGCAGCTCCACCAGGACATACAATGAGCAGTTCTTC
CASSSTRTYNEQFF
>TRBV5-1|TRBJ2-7|15|many|NA
TGCGCCAGCAGCTTGGAGCCTAGCCTAACCTACGAGCAGTACTTC
CASSLEPSLTYEQYF
>TRBV12-3/TRBV12-4|TRBJ2-1|14|few|NA
TGTGCCAGCGGAGGAGGGGGGTCCTACAATGAGCAGTTCTTC
CASGGGGSYNEQFF
>TRBV7-2|TRBJ1-1|14|few|NA
TGTGCCAGCAGGTTTGAGGAATTGAACACTGAAGCTTTCTTT
CASRFEELNTEAFF
>TRBV27|TRBJ2-1|15|many|NA
TGTGCCAGCAGTTTTTTATTTAGCTCCTACAATGAGCAGTTCTTC
CASSFLFSSYNEQFF
>TRBV4-1|TRBJ2-1|13|NA|NA
TGCGCCAGCAGCCAAGTCCGGAACAATGAGCAGTTCTTC
CASSQVRNNEQFF
>TRBV12-3/TRBV12-4|TRBJ1-1|16|few|TRBD1
TGTGCCAGCAGTCCGAGGACAGGGAGTATGAACACTGAAGCTTTCTTT
CASSPRTGSMNTEAFF
>TRBV29-1|TRBJ1-1|8|NA|NA
TGCAGCGTTAAGGCTGGCGACTTT
CSVKAGDF
>TRBV20-1|TRBJ2-1|11|many|NA
TGCAGTGCTAGGTGGCGGTATGAGCAGTTCTTC
CSARWRYEQFF
>TRBV29-1|TRBJ1-1|13|NA|NA
TGCAGCGTTAGACCAGGGCATGACACTGAAGCTTTCTTT
CSVRPGHDTEAFF
>TRBV7-9|TRBJ2-3|17|many|NA
TGTGCCAGCAGCTTAGGAGTTGGCGGGTGGTCCACAGATACGCAGTATTTT
CASSLGVGGWSTDTQYF
>TRBV5-1|TRBJ2-5|15|once|NA
TGCGCCAGATCCAAAGCCTCTTGGTACCAAGAGACCCAGTACTTC
CARSKASWYQETQYF
>TRBV7-2|TRBJ2-3|14|many|TRBD2
TGTGCCAGCAGCACCAGGACTAGCGGGAGGGCGCAGTATTTT
CASSTRTSGRAQYF